These 14 T cell receptor beta chains share one sample of origin, sequenced in a study of blood T cell repertoires in COVID-19. Sequenced by immunoSEQ multiplex PCR; TCRdb stores in-frame clones only, minus some. This repertoire shows 52,000 or so clones, roughly four fifths found once; its top ten account for about 14%. Input material: peripheral blood. The receptors stem from a human donor in a cohort sampled during active COVID-19.

This clone appeared a few times. This chain joins TRBV5-4 and TRBJ2-2, with 7 bases that match TRBD1. V trimming: 1 base; J trimming: 3 bases; junction bases outside the gene matches: 6. The V gene's germline CDR1 is SGHNT and CDR2 YYREEE (reference sequence). The CDR3 length is 16 residues. The CDR3 sequence: CASSLSGTAYTGELFF. Written as DNA, the CDR3 is TGTGCCAGCAGCTTGTCCGGGACAGCTTACACCGGGGAGCTGTTTTTT.

The chain couples TRBV27 to TRBJ2-7; D may be TRBD1 (5 bases). V was shortened by 6 bases and J by 0 bases, with 6 bases between the two germline ends. This CDR3 comprises 12 residues. The germline V gene has CDR1 MNHEY and CDR2 SMNVEV (reference sequence). The CDR3 DNA sequence: TGTGCCAGCAGAGGGGCCTCCTACGAGCAGTACTTC. This codes for CASRGASYEQYF.

The CDR3 protein is CASSSYSQSSYEQYF. The CDR3 region has the DNA TGTGCCAGCAGCTCTTACAGCCAGAGCTCCTACGAGCAGTACTTC. The V call is TRBV7-8, the J call TRBJ2-7; D remains unclear. CDR3 length equals 15 residues. The V gene lost 4 bases and the J gene lost 0 bases, with 13 bases spanning the gap. Germline V gives CDR1 SGHVS, CDR2 FQNEAQ. Variable domain in full (rest from reference TRBV7-8 and TRBJ2-7): GAGVSQSPRYKVAKRGQDVALRCDPISGHVSLFWYQQALGQGPEFLTYFQNEAQLDKSGLPSDRFFAERPEGSVSTLKIQRTQQEDSAVYLCASSSYSQSSYEQYFGPGTRLTVT.

The chain uses TRBV19 and TRBJ1-2; a weak D match, TRBD1 (5 bases). The germline V and J ends were trimmed by 3 bases and 4 bases, with 12 bases remaining between them. The CDR3 is made up of 14 amino acids. Germline CDR1 reads LNHDA; CDR2 reads SQIVND (reference sequence). CDR3 sequence reads: CASSIPTATYGYTF. DNA of the CDR3: TGTGCCAGTAGTATCCCGACAGCCACCTATGGCTACACCTTC.

This chain uses TRBV10-3 with TRBJ2-3; D is uncertain. The CDR3 has 15 residues. V dropped 0 bases and J dropped 4 bases, with 11 bases sitting between them. Germline CDR1 is ENHRY and CDR2 is SYGVKD. The CDR3 loop is CAISESRPSPDTQYF. CDR3 bases: TGTGCCATCAGTGAGTCGAGGCCCTCCCCAGATACGCAGTATTTT.

The V and J genes are TRBV27 and TRBJ2-7, with 10 bases aligning to TRBD2. V shed 4 bases, J shed 4 bases, and the junction held 10 bases outside the gene matches. The V gene's germline CDR1 is MNHEY and CDR2 SMNVEV (reference sequence). The CDR3 has 16 amino acids. CDR3 residues: CASSSRQGLASYEQYF. CDR3 DNA sequence: TGTGCCAGCAGTTCCAGACAGGGACTAGCGTCATACGAGCAGTACTTC.

The V gene is TRBV6-5, the J gene TRBJ2-7; D ambiguous. CDR3 length: 11 residues. Trimming took off 3 bases at V and 7 bases at J, with 7 bases between the two ends. Germline values: CDR1 MNHEY, CDR2 SVGAGI. In nucleotides, the CDR3 is TGTGCCAGCAGTTATCACGGGGAGCAGTACTTC. The encoded protein is CASSYHGEQYF.

The V call is TRBV7-9, the J call TRBJ1-2; D possibly corresponds to TRBD1 (5 bases). The V gene lost 1 base and the J gene lost 0 bases, with 15 bases spanning the gap. Germline values: CDR1 SEHNR, CDR2 FQNEAQ (reference sequence). This CDR3 has 17 residues. CDR3 DNA sequence: TGTGCCAGCAGCTTAGGATCAGGGAAAGTGGCTAACTATGGCTACACCTTC. Translation: CASSLGSGKVANYGYTF.

The chain uses TRBV28 and TRBJ2-7, with TRBD1 matching 9 bases. Losses at the gene ends were 7 bases for V and 6 bases for J; bases not matched to a gene: 7. The CDR3 consists of 13 residues. Germline CDR1 MDHEN, CDR2 SYDVKM. For the CDR3, the DNA is TGTGCCAGCATACAGGGGGCGCAGGGCGAGCAGTACTTC. It encodes CASIQGAQGEQYF. Full variable domain (missing parts from reference TRBV28 and TRBJ2-7): DVKVTQSSRYLVKRTGEKVFLECVQDMDHENMFWYRQDPGLGLRLIYFSYDVKMKEKGDIPEGYSVSREKKERFSLILESASTNQTSMYLCASIQGAQGEQYFGPGTRLTVT.

The rearrangement joins TRBV12-1 to TRBJ1-6; the table calls TRBD1, which could not be checked here. TRBV12-1 is a recognized pseudogene. CDR3 length: 19 amino acids. The DNA for the CDR3 is TGTGCCAGCAGCTTTGGGGGGGCGACAGGGATAGGAGTACATTCACCCCTCCACTTT. Translated: CASSFGGATGIGVHSPLHF.

The chain links TRBV11-2 to TRBJ1-4; D perhaps matches TRBD1 (5 bases). The V and J ends lost 0 bases and 7 bases respectively, with 15 bases between them. CDR1 is SGHAT and CDR2 is FQNNGV in the germline V gene. This CDR3 region has 16 residues. The CDR3 DNA reads TGTGCCAGCAGCTTAGATCCCCAGGGAAGGAGTGAAAAACTGTTTTTT. Amino acids: CASSLDPQGRSEKLFF.

Concerning this clone itself: This same CDR3 is encoded by further DNA sequences in the sample. The chain uses TRBV5-6 and TRBJ1-2; no reliable D call. The length of the CDR3 is 13 residues. The germline V and J ends were trimmed by 4 bases and 3 bases, with 10 bases remaining between them. Germline V gene lookup returns CDR1 SGHDT and CDR2 YYEEEE. The chain's CDR3 is CASSPDIYYGYTF. CDR3 nucleotides: TGTGCCAGCAGCCCCGACATCTACTATGGCTACACCTTC.

V is TRBV5-5 and J is TRBJ2-7; 9 bases fit TRBD1. The CDR3 consists of 16 residues. With 0 bases clipped from V and 4 bases from J, the junction kept 8 bases outside the gene matches. CDR1 and CDR2 (germline): SGHKS, YYEKEE (reference sequence). This CDR3 reads CASSLAPRQGGYEQYF. The CDR3 nucleotides are TGTGCCAGCAGCTTGGCCCCGCGACAGGGGGGGTACGAGCAGTACTTC.

The rearrangement links TRBV9 to TRBJ1-2; D possibly corresponds to TRBD1 (5 bases). Germline lookup yields CDR1 SGDLS and CDR2 YYNGEE. The CDR3 sequence is 13 residues long. The V end was cut by 5 bases, the J end by 2 bases, with 10 bases between. The CDR3: CASSLQENYGYTF. As DNA, the CDR3 is TGTGCCAGCAGTCTACAGGAGAACTATGGCTACACCTTC.